Listed here are 22 T cell receptor beta chains from one sample, sequenced in a study of T cell responses to AZD1222 COVID-19 vaccine. Sequenced by immunoSEQ multiplex PCR; TCRdb stores in-frame clones only, minus some. Here the sample spans around 190,000 clones, around 88% being singletons. The material was peripheral blood, obtained 28 days after the second AZD1222 dose. The receptors here all came from an adult who received the AZD1222 COVID-19 vaccine.

This clone has just a few counts. V usage is TRBV12-5 and J usage is TRBJ1-4, with D hard to call. Germline assignment: CDR1 LGHNT and CDR2 FRNRAP. This CDR3 comprises 17 residues. V was cut by 0 bases and J by 7 bases, with 18 bases left in between. CDR3 region: CASGLVPTTPFGEKLFF. CDR3 in DNA: TGTGCTAGTGGTTTGGTACCTACGACACCCTTTGGTGAAAAACTGTTTTTT.

CDR3 coding DNA: TGTGCCAGCAGCCCAGGCAATCAGCCCCAGCATTTT. Protein: CASSPGNQPQHF. The chain couples TRBV7-9 to TRBJ1-5; D is undetermined. CDR3 size: 12 residues. V dropped 5 bases and J dropped 2 bases, with 4 bases sitting between them. Germline V gene lookup returns CDR1 SEHNR and CDR2 FQNEAQ (reference sequence). The full variable domain, rest sourced from reference TRBV7-9 and TRBJ1-5, is DTGVSQNPRHKITKRGQNVTFRCDPISEHNRLYWYRQTLGQGPEFLTYFQNEAQLEKSRLLSDRFSAERPKGSFSTLEIQRTEQGDSAMYLCASSPGNQPQHFGDGTRLSIL.

This sequence joins TRBV15 and TRBJ2-2; tentatively, D is TRBD1 or TRBD2 (5 bases each). From germline, CDR1 is LNHNV and CDR2 YYDKDF (reference sequence). The CDR3 totals 16 residues. The germline V and J ends were trimmed by 0 bases and 5 bases, with 13 bases remaining between them. Here the CDR3 reads CATSRDRVEGTGELFF. The CDR3 coding sequence is TGTGCCACCAGCAGAGACAGGGTAGAGGGTACCGGGGAGCTGTTTTTT. Filled out from reference TRBV15 and TRBJ2-2, the complete variable domain reads DAMVIQNPRYQVTQFGKPVTLSCSQTLNHNVMYWYQQKSSQAPKLLFHYYDKDFNNEADTPDNFQSRRPNTSFCFLDIRSPGLGDTAMYLCATSRDRVEGTGELFFGEGSRLTVL.

The chain combines TRBV30 with TRBJ1-1, with 9 positions matching TRBD1. The length of the CDR3 is 13 residues. CDR1 and CDR2 (germline): GTSNPN, SVGIG (reference sequence). CDR3 residues: CVLRDRVETEAFF. The CDR3 DNA follows: TGTGTCCTCCGGGACAGGGTCGAAACTGAAGCTTTCTTT.

The chain employs TRBV6-5 and TRBJ2-7, with D perhaps matching TRBD1 (5 bases). Germline assignment: CDR1 MNHEY and CDR2 SVGAGI. There are 13 residues in the CDR3. Trimming stripped 5 bases from V and 5 bases from J, with 13 bases between. This CDR3 reads CASSTSWGDEQYF. The CDR3 DNA follows: TGTGCCAGCAGTACCTCTTGGGGCGACGAGCAGTACTTC.

The chain recombines TRBV11-2 with TRBJ2-3; 8 bases align to TRBD2. The V segment lost 5 bases and the J segment 8 bases; nucleotides outside the gene matches: 6. The germline V gene has CDR1 SGHAT and CDR2 FQNNGV. The CDR3 totals 13 residues. CDR3 in DNA: TGTGCCAGCAGCGGAAAAGCGGGGGCTACGCAGTATTTT. Translating it yields CASSGKAGATQYF.

The genes are TRBV7-2 and TRBJ2-3, with D hard to call. This CDR3 region has 13 residues. Germline V CDR1 and CDR2: SGHTA, FQGNSA. V lost 2 bases, J lost 5 bases, and 8 bases lay in between. CDR3 region: CASSLRVRDTQYF. DNA for the CDR3: TGTGCCAGCAGCTTACGTGTGAGAGATACGCAGTATTTT.

V usage is TRBV3-1 (or the pseudogene TRBV3-2) and J usage is TRBJ2-2, with D perhaps matching TRBD2 (5 bases). Germline V gives CDR1 LGHDT, CDR2 YNNKEL (reference sequence). The ends were cut back, 3 bases at V and 4 bases at J, with 12 bases in the middle. The CDR3 covers 15 residues. The DNA for the CDR3 is TGTGCCAGCAGCCAGGGAAGGGCGGGCACCGGGGAGCTGTTTTTT. Translated: CASSQGRAGTGELFF.

The J gene is TRBJ1-2, the V gene TRBV5-1; 9 bases are shared with TRBD1. The CDR3 is 15 residues long. The V gene's germline CDR1 is SGHRS and CDR2 YFSETQ. J lost 7 bases, V lost 0 bases, and 7 bases had no gene match. The CDR3 loop is CASSLAGQGRGGYTF. The DNA of the CDR3 is TGCGCCAGCAGCTTGGCGGGACAGGGTCGAGGTGGCTACACCTTC. Together with reference TRBV5-1 and TRBJ1-2, the CDR3 gives the full variable domain: KAGVTQTPRYLIKTRGQQVTLSCSPISGHRSVSWYQQTPGQGLQFLFEYFSETQRNKGNFPGRFSGRQFSNSRSEMNVSTLELGDSALYLCASSLAGQGRGGYTFGSGTRLTVV.

V gene TRBV28 combines with J gene TRBJ1-2, with 7 bases identical to TRBD1. The CDR3 is 17 residues long. With V trimmed by 6 bases and J by 1 base, 14 bases remained unmatched. The V gene's germline CDR1 is MDHEN and CDR2 SYDVKM. The CDR3 DNA is TGTGCCAGCAGCTCAAGACAGGGTTCAATTTTTAACTATGGCTACACCTTC. Translated, it gives CASSSRQGSIFNYGYTF.

This chain links TRBV29-1 with TRBJ1-1, with D possibly being TRBD1 (6 bases). With 5 bases removed from V and 6 bases from J, the gap between germline ends came to 13 bases. This CDR3 spans 12 amino acids. Germline loops: CDR1 SQVTM, CDR2 ANQGSEA. The CDR3 DNA sequence: TGCAGCGTTCCGGGACACAGCCCTGAAGCTTTCTTT. As protein: CSVPGHSPEAFF.

V usage is TRBV27 and J usage is TRBJ2-2; 11 bases fit TRBD2. This CDR3 comprises 16 residues. Germline loops: CDR1 MNHEY, CDR2 SMNVEV (reference sequence). The trim removed 8 bases at V and 3 bases at J, leaving 8 bases unmatched. CDR3 residues: CASRQGTSGDTGELFF. For the CDR3, the DNA is TGTGCCAGCCGCCAAGGGACTAGCGGTGACACCGGGGAGCTGTTTTTT.

The rearrangement joins TRBV29-1 to TRBJ2-2; no firm D call. V shed 4 bases and J shed 7 bases, with 10 bases lying between them. The CDR3 consists of 12 residues. Germline CDR1 SQVTM, CDR2 ANQGSEA. CDR3 DNA sequence: TGCAGCGTTGGCCAGATGGGCGGGGAGCTGTTTTTT. This gives the protein CSVGQMGGELFF.

This chain connects TRBV12-3 or TRBV12-4 to TRBJ2-1, with D maybe TRBD2 (5 bases). Trimming left V 2 bases short and J 9 bases short, with 11 bases between. The CDR3 is 13 residues long. The CDR3: CASSLRLEGEQFF. DNA for the CDR3: TGTGCCAGCAGTTTACGGCTTGAGGGTGAGCAGTTCTTC.

The rearrangement links TRBV10-3 to TRBJ1-1; 7 bases align to TRBD1. This CDR3 spans 15 amino acids. V dropped 0 bases and J dropped 4; count of bases not matched to a gene: 5. Germline V gene sequence: CDR1 ENHRY, CDR2 SYGVKD. DNA for the CDR3: TGTGCCATCAGTGAGTCGGCGGACAGGACCACTGAAGCTTTCTTT. Translated, it gives CAISESADRTTEAFF.

The chain couples TRBV6-5 to TRBJ2-7, with 7 bases lining up with TRBD2. The V segment lost 2 bases and the J segment 1 base; nucleotides outside the gene matches: 5. This CDR3 has 15 residues. CDR1 is MNHEY and CDR2 is SVGAGI in the germline V gene. The DNA of the CDR3 is TGTGCCAGCAGTTACAACCAGCGGGGATCCTACGAGCAGTACTTC. As protein: CASSYNQRGSYEQYF.

V and J are TRBV7-9 and TRBJ2-2; D could derive from TRBD1 or TRBD2 (5 bases each). There are 15 residues in the CDR3. In germline, CDR1 is SEHNR, CDR2 FQNEAQ (reference sequence). Trimming cost V 8 bases and J 2 bases, with 15 bases left between them. The CDR3 region has the DNA TGTGCCAGCCGACCGCACGGGGCTAACACCGGGGAGCTGTTTTTT. Translated: CASRPHGANTGELFF. Supplemented by reference TRBV7-9 and TRBJ2-2, the full variable domain reads DTGVSQNPRHKITKRGQNVTFRCDPISEHNRLYWYRQTLGQGPEFLTYFQNEAQLEKSRLLSDRFSAERPKGSFSTLEIQRTEQGDSAMYLCASRPHGANTGELFFGEGSRLTVL.

This chain connects TRBV5-1 to TRBJ1-4; no clear D. Germline values: CDR1 SGHRS, CDR2 YFSETQ. The CDR3 has 17 amino acids. Trimming cost V 0 bases and J 1 base, with 13 bases left between them. This CDR3 reads CASSLGTGLGTNEKLFF. Written as DNA, the CDR3 is TGCGCCAGCAGCTTGGGTACCGGGTTAGGAACTAATGAAAAACTGTTTTTT.

The chain joins TRBV6-5 to TRBJ2-3, with a possible D match to TRBD2 (6 bases). Germline assignment: CDR1 MNHEY and CDR2 SVGAGI. The V and J ends lost 0 bases and 3 bases respectively, with 13 bases between them. The CDR3 is 16 amino acids. CDR3 nucleotide sequence: TGTGCCAGCAGTTACTCGACGGGCGGGGAGACAGATACGCAGTATTTT. It is translated as CASSYSTGGETDTQYF.

The chain is built from TRBV7-3 and TRBJ1-2, with 7 bases aligning to TRBD1. The ends lost 5 bases at V and 6 bases at J; junction bases unmatched: 9. CDR1 SGHTA and CDR2 FQGTGA come from the germline V gene. The CDR3 contains 14 residues. CDR3: CASSRGGALDGYTF. CDR3 DNA sequence: TGTGCCAGCAGCCGAGGGGGCGCATTGGATGGCTACACCTTC.

The V and J genes are TRBV5-5 and TRBJ2-3; the D is unclear. The V gene lost 1 base and the J gene lost 1 base, with 10 bases spanning the gap. The germline V gene has CDR1 SGHKS and CDR2 YYEKEE (reference sequence). This CDR3 spans 15 amino acids. CDR3 sequence (DNA): TGTGCCAGCAGCTTGCTTGTGGCAGGCACAGATACGCAGTATTTT. It codes for CASSLLVAGTDTQYF.

This clone turned up a few times. This chain links TRBV6-5 with TRBJ1-6; TRBD1 matches 7 bases. CDR3 length: 14 amino acids. The V segment lost 6 bases and the J segment 10 bases; nucleotides outside the gene matches: 9. The germline V gene encodes CDR1 MNHEY and CDR2 SVGAGI. The CDR3 nucleotides are TGTGCCAGCAGCTTGGACAGGCTGAGGTCACCCCTCCACTTT. This encodes CASSLDRLRSPLHF.